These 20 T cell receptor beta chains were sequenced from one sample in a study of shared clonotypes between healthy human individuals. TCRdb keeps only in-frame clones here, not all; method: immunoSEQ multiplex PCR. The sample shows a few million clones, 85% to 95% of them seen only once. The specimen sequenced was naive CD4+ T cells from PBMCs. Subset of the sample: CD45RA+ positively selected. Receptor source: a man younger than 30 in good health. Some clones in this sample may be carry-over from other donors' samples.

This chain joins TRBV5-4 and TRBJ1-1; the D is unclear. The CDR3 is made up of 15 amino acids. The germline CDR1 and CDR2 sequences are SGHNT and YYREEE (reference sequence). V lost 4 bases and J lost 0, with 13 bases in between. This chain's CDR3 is CASSTSREMNTEAFF. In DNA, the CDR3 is TGTGCCAGCAGCACCAGTAGGGAGATGAACACTGAAGCTTTCTTT.

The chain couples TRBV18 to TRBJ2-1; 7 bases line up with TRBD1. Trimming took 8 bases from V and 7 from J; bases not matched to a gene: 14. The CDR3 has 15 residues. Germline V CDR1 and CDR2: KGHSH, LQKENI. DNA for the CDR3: TGTGCCAGCAACACAGGGGCTGCCCTGGGGAATGAGCAGTTCTTC. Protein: CASNTGAALGNEQFF.

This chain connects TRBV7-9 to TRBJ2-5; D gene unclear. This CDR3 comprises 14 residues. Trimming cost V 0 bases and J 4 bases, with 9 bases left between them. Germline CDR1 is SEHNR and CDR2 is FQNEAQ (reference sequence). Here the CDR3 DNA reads TGTGCCAGCAGCTTAGCGTCTCCGGGAGAGACCCAGTACTTC. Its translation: CASSLASPGETQYF.

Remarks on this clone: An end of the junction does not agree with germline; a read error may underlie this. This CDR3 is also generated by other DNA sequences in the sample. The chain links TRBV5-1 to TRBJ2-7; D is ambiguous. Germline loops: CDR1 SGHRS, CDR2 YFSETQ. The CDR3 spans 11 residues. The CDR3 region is CASSLVGEQYF. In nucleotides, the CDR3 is TGCGCCAGCAGTTTGGTCGGGGAGCAGTACTTC.

CDR3 sequence (DNA): TGTGCCAGCAGTGGAGCTAGCGGAAGTTACAATGAGCAGTTCTTC. It specifies CASSGASGSYNEQFF. This sequence joins TRBV2 and TRBJ2-1; 7 bases agree with TRBD2. There are 15 residues in the CDR3. With 4 bases clipped from V and 4 bases from J, the junction kept 7 bases outside the gene matches. Germline CDR1 is SNHLY and CDR2 is FYNNEI.

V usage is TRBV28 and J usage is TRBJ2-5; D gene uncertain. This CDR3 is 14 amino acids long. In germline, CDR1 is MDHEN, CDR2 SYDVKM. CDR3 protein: CAVVRATRVLTQYF. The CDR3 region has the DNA TGTGCTGTCGTAAGGGCCACCCGGGTCCTGACCCAGTACTTC.

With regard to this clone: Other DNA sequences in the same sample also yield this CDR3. The CDR3 nucleotides read TGTGCCAGCAGCCTCGCCGGGGTTTCCACTGAAGCTTTCTTT. Translating gives CASSLAGVSTEAFF. The V and J genes are TRBV5-6 and TRBJ1-1; no clear D gene. The V end was cut by 4 bases, the J end by 4 bases, with 14 bases between. Germline-derived CDR1 and CDR2 are SGHDT and YYEEEE. The length of the CDR3 is 14 residues.

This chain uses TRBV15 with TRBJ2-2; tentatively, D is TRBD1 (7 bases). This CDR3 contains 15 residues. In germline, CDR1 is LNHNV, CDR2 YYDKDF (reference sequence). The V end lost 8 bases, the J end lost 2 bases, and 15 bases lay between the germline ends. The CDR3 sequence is CATAGQFHNTGELFF. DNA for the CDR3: TGTGCCACCGCGGGACAGTTCCACAACACCGGGGAGCTGTTTTTT.

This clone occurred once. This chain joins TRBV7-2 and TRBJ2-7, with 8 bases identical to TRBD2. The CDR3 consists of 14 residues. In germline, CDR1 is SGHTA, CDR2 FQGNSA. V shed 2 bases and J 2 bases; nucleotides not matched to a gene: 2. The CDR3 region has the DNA TGTGCCAGCAGCTTATCTAGCGGGCCCTACGAGCAGTACTTC. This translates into CASSLSSGPYEQYF.

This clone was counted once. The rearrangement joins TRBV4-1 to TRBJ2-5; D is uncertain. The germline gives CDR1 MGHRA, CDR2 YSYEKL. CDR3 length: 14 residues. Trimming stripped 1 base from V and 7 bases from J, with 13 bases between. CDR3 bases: TGCGCCAGCAGCCAAGGGAGTACGGTAGGGACCCAGTACTTC. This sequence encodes CASSQGSTVGTQYF.

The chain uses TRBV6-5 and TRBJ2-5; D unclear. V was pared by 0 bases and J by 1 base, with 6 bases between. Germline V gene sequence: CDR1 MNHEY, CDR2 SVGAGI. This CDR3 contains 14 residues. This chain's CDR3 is CASSYSVSQETQYF. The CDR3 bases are TGTGCCAGCAGTTACTCGGTCAGCCAAGAGACCCAGTACTTC.

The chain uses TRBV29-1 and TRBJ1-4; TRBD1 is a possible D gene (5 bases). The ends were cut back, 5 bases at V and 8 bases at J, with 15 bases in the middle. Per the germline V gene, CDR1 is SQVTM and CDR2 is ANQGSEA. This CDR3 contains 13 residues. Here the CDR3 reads CSVLRNEGEKLFF. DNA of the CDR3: TGCAGCGTTCTTCGGAATGAGGGGGAAAAACTGTTTTTT.

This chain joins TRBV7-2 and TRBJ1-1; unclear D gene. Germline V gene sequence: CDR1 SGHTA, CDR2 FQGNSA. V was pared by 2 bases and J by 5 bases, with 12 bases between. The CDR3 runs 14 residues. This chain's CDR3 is CASSLRGGRTEAFF. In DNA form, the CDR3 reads TGTGCCAGCAGCTTACGGGGAGGGAGGACTGAAGCTTTCTTT.

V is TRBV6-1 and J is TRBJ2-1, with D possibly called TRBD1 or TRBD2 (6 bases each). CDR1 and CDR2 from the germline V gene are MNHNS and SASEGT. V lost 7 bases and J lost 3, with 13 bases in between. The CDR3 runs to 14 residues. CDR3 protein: CASMGGVNYNEQFF. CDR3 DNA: TGTGCCAGCATGGGGGGCGTTAACTACAATGAGCAGTTCTTC.

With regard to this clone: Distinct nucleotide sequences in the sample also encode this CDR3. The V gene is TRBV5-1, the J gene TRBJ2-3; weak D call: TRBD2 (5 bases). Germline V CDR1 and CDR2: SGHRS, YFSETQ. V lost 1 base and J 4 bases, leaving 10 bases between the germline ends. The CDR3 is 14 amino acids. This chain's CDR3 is CASSLRPGADTQYF. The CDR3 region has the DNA TGCGCCAGCAGCTTGCGTCCCGGGGCAGATACGCAGTATTTT.

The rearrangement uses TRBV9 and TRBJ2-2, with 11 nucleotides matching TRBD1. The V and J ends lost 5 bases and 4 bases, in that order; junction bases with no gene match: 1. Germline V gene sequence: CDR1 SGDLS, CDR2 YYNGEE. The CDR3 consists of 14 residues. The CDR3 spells CASRGTGGTGELFF. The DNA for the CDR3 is TGTGCCAGCAGGGGGACAGGGGGCACCGGGGAGCTGTTTTTT.

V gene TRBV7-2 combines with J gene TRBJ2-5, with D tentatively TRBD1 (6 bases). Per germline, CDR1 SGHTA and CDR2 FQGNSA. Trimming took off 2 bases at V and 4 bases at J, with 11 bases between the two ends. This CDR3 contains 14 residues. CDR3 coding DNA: TGTGCCAGCAGCTTACAGGGGACGGCAGAGACCCAGTACTTC. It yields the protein CASSLQGTAETQYF.

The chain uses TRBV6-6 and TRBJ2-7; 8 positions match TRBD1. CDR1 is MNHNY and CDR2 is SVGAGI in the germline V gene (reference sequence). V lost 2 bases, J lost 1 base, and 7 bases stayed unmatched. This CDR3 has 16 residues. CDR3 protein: CASSYPRTGWSYEQYF. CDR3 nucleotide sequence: TGTGCCAGCAGTTACCCCCGGACAGGGTGGTCCTACGAGCAGTACTTC.

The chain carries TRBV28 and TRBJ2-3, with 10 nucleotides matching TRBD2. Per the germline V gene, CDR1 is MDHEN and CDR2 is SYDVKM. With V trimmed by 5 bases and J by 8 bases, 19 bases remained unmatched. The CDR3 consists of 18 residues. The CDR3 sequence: CASSPTVGASGSGGTQYF. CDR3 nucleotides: TGTGCCAGCAGTCCCACCGTGGGGGCTAGCGGGAGTGGTGGTACGCAGTATTTT.

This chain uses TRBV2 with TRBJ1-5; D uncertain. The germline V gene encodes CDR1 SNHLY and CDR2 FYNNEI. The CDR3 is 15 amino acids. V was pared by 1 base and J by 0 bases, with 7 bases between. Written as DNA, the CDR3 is TGTGCCAGCAGTGAAGAAGGAGATAGCAATCAGCCCCAGCATTTT. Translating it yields CASSEEGDSNQPQHF.